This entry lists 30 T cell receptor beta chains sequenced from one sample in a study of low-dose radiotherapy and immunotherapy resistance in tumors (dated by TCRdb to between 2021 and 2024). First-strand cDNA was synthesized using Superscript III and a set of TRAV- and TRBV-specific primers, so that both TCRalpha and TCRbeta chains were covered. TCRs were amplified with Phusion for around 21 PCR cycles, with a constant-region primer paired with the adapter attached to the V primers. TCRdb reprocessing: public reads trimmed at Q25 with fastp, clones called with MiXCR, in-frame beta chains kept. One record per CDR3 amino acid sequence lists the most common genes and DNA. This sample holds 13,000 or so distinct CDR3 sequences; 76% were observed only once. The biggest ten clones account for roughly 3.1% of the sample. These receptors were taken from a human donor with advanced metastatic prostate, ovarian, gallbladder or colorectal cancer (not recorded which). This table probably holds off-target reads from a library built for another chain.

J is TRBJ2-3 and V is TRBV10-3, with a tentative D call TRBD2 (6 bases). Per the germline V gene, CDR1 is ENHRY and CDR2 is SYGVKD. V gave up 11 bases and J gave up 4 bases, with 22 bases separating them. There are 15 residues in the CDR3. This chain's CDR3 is CASTSGTSLPDTQYF. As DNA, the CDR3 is TGTGCCTCGACCTCCGGGACTTCCCTCCCAGATACGCAGTATTTT.

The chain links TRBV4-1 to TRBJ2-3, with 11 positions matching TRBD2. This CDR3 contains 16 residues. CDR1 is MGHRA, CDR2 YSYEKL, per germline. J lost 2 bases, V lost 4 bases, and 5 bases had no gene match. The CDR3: CASSLGLAGPTDTQYF. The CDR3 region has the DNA TGCGCCAGCAGCCTTGGACTAGCGGGTCCCACAGATACGCAGTATTTT.

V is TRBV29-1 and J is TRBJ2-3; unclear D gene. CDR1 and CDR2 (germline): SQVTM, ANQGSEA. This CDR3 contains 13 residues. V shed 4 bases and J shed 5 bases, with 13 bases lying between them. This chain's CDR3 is CSVVYRYIDTQYF. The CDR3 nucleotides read TGCAGCGTTGTATACCGCTACATAGATACGCAGTATTTT.

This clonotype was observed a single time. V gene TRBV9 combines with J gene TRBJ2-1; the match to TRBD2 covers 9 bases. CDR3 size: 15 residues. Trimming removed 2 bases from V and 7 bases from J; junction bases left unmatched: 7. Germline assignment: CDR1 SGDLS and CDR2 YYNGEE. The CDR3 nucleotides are TGTGCCAGCAGCGTCCTCGGACTAGCGCGAAATGAGCAGTTCTTC. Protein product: CASSVLGLARNEQFF.

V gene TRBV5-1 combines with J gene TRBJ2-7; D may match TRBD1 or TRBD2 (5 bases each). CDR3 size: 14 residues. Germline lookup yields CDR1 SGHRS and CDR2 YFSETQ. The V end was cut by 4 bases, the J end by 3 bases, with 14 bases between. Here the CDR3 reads CASSRDGGIYEQYF. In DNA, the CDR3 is TGCGCCAGCAGCCGGGACGGTGGAATCTACGAGCAGTACTTC.

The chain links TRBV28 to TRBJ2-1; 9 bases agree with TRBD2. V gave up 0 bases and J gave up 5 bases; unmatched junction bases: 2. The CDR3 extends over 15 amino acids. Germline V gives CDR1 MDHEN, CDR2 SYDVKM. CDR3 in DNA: TGTGCCAGCAGTTTATGGCCTAGCGGGAACAATGAGCAGTTCTTC. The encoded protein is CASSLWPSGNNEQFF.

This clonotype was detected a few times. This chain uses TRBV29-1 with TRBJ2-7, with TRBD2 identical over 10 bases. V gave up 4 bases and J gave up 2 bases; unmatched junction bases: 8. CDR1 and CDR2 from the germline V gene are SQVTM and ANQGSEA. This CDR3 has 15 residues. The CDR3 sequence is CSVAGLAERPYEQYF. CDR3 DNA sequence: TGCAGCGTTGCCGGACTAGCGGAAAGACCCTACGAGCAGTACTTC.

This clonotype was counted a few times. The CDR3 region has the DNA TGTGCCAGCAGTCCGGGACAGGGGGGTCAGCCCCAGCATTTT. It is translated as CASSPGQGGQPQHF. This chain links TRBV28 with TRBJ1-5; 11 bases are shared with TRBD1. After removal of 5 bases from V and 6 bases from J, the junction contained 3 bases not matched to a gene. This CDR3 contains 14 residues. Germline values: CDR1 MDHEN, CDR2 SYDVKM.

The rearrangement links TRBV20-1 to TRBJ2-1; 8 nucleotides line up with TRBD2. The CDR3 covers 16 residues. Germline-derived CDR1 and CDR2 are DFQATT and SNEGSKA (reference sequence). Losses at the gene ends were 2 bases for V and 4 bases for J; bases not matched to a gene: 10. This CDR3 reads CSARSLLAESYNEQFF. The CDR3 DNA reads TGCAGTGCTAGATCCCTACTAGCGGAATCATACAATGAGCAGTTCTTC.

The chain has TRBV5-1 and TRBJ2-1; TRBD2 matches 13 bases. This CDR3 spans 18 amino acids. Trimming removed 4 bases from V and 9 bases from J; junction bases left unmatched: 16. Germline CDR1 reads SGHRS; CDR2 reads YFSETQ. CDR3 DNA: TGCGCCAGCAGCGAAACCGGGACTAGCGGGATCCTTGCCAGTGAGCAGTTCTTC. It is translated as CASSETGTSGILASEQFF.

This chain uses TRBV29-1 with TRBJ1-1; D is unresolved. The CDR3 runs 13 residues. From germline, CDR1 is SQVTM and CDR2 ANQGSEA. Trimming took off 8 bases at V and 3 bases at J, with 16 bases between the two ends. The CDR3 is CSTRRSWDTEAFF. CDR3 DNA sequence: TGCAGCACACGTCGATCGTGGGACACTGAAGCTTTCTTT. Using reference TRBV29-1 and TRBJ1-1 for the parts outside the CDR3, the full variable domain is SAVISQKPSRDICQRGTSLTIQCQVDSQVTMMFWYRQQPGQSLTLIATANQGSEATYESGFVIDKFPISRPNLTFSTLTVSNMSPEDSSIYLCSTRRSWDTEAFFGQGTRLTVV.

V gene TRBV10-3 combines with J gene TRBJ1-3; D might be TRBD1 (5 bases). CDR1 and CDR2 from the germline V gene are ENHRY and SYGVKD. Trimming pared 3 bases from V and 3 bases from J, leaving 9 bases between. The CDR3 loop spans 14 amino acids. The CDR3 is CAISDSGLGNTIYF. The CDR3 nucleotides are TGTGCCATCAGTGACTCAGGGCTTGGAAACACCATATATTTT.

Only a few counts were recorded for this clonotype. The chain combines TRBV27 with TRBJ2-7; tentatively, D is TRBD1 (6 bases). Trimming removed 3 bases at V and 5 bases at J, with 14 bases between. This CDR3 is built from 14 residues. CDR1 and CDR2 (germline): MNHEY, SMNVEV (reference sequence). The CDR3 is CASSFQGLLNEQYF. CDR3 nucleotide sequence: TGTGCCAGCAGTTTTCAGGGGCTCCTGAACGAGCAGTACTTC.

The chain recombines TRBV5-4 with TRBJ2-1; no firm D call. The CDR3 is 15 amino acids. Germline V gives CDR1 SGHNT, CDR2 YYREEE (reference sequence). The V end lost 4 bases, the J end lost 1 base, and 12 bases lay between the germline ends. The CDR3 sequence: CASSLGMGSYNEQFF. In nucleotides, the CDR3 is TGTGCCAGCAGCCTTGGTATGGGATCCTACAATGAGCAGTTCTTC.

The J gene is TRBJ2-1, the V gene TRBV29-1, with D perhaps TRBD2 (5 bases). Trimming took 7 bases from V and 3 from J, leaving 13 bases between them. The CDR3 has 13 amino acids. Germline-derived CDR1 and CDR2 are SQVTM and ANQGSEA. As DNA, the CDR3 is TGCAGCGCGGGAAGGATGGACTACAATGAGCAGTTCTTC. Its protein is CSAGRMDYNEQFF.

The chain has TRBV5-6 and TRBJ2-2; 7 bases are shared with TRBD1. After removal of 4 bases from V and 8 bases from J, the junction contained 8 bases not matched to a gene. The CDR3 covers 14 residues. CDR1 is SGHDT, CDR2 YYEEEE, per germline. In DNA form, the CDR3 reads TGTGCCAGCAGCCTATGGACAGGACGGGGGGAGCTGTTTTTT. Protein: CASSLWTGRGELFF. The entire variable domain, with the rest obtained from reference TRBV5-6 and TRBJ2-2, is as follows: DAGVTQSPTHLIKTRGQQVTLRCSPKSGHDTVSWYQQALGQGPQFIFQYYEEEERQRGNFPDRFSGHQFPNYSSELNVNALLLGDSALYLCASSLWTGRGELFFGEGSRLTVL.

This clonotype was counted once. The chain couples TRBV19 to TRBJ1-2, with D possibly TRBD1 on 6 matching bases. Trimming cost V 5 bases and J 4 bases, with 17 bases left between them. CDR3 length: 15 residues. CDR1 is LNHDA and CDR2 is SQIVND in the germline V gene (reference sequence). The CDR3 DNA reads TGTGCCAGTAGTCTAACGACAGGCGGCCCCTATGGCTACACCTTC. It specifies CASSLTTGGPYGYTF.

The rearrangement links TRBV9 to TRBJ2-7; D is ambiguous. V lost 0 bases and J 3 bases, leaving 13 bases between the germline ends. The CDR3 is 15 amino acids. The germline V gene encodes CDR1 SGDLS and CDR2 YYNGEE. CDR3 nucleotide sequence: TGTGCCAGCAGCGTAGGCGCCAGAAATTACTACGAGCAGTACTTC. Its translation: CASSVGARNYYEQYF.

This chain's CDR3 is CSARPHSVTGYEQYF. The CDR3 DNA follows: TGCAGTGCTAGACCTCATTCCGTGACAGGCTACGAGCAGTACTTC. This sequence joins TRBV20-1 and TRBJ2-7; D is possibly TRBD1 (6 bases). V gave up 2 bases and J gave up 3 bases, with 17 bases separating them. The CDR3 has 15 amino acids. CDR1 is DFQATT, CDR2 SNEGSKA, per germline (reference sequence).

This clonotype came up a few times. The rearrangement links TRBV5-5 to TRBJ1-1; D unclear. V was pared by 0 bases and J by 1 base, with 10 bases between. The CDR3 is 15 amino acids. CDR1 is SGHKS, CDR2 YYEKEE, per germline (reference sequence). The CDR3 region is CASSLDALWNTEAFF. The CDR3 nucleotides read TGTGCCAGCAGCTTGGATGCACTGTGGAACACTGAAGCTTTCTTT.

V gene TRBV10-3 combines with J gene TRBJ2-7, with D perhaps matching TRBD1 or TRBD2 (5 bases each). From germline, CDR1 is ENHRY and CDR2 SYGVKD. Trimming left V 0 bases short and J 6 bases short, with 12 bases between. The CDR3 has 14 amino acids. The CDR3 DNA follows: TGTGCCATCAGTGAGTCGGGGGAGCCCCGCGAGCAGTACTTC. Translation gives CAISESGEPREQYF.

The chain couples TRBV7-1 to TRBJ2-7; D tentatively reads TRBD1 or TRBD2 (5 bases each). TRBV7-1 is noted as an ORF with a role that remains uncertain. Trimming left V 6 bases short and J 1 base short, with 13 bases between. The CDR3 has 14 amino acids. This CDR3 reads CASSTGTGSYEQYF. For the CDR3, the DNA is TGTGCCAGCAGTACCGGGACGGGGTCCTACGAGCAGTACTTC.

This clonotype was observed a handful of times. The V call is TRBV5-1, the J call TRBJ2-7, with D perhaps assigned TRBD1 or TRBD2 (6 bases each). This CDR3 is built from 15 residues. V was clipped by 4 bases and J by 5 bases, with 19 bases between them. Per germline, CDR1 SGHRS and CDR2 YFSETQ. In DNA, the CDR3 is TGCGCCAGCAGCCAGGAGGGGTCAACAGGGAACGAGCAGTACTTC. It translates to CASSQEGSTGNEQYF.

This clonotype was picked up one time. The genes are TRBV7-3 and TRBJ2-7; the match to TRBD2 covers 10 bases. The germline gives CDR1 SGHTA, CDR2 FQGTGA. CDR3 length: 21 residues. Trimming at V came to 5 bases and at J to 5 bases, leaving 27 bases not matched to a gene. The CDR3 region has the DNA TGTGCCAGCAGCCCCAAGGGGACCGGCAGGGGTCCTAGCGGGAGATGGCACGAGCAGTACTTC. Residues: CASSPKGTGRGPSGRWHEQYF.

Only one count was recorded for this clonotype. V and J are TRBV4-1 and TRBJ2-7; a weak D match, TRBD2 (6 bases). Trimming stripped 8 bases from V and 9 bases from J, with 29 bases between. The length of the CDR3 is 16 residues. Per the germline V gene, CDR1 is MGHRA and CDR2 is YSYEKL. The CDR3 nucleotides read TGCGCCAGCCTTCTAGACCCCGCCGGCGGCGGGGTGGGGCAGTACTTC. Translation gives CASLLDPAGGGVGQYF.

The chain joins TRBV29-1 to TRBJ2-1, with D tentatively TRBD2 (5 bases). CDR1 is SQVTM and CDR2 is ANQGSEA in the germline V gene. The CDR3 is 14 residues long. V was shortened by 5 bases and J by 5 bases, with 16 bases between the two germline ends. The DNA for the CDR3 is TGCAGCGTTTCCAGGTCTAGCAGGAACAATGAGCAGTTCTTC. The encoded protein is CSVSRSSRNNEQFF.

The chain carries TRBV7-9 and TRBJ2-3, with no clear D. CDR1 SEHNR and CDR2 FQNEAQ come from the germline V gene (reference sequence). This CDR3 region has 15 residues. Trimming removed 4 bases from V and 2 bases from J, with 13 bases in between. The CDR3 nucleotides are TGTGCCAGCAGCTCCGGTGGGGTAAACACAGATACGCAGTATTTT. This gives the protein CASSSGGVNTDTQYF.

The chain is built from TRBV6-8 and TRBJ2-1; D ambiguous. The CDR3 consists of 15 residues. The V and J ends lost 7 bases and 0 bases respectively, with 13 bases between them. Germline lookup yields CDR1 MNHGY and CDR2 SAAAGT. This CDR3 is CASTSRPSSYNEQFF. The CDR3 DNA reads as TGTGCCAGCACCTCGCGCCCAAGCTCCTACAATGAGCAGTTCTTC.

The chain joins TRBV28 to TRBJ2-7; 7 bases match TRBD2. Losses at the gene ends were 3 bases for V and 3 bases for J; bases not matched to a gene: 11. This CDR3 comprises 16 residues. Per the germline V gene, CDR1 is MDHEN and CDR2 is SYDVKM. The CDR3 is CASSLGGSLPRYEQYF. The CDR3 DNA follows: TGTGCCAGCAGTTTGGGGGGGTCCCTTCCACGCTACGAGCAGTACTTC.

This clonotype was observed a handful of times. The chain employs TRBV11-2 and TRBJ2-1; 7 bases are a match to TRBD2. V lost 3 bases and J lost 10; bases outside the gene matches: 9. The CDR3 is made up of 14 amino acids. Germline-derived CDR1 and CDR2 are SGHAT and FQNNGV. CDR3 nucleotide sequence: TGTGCCAGCAGCTTTGAAGCGGGATGGGGCGAGCAGTTCTTC. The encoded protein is CASSFEAGWGEQFF.